The present TCR gamma chain was sequenced within a study of gamma-delta T cells after stem cell transplantation. TCRdb redid the clone calls on the RT-PCR reads with CATT. The sample has 1,200 or so gamma-chain clones, more than 75% seen once. This clone showed up just a few times. Germline CDR1 reads VENAVY; CDR2 reads YDSYNSRV. The CDR3 sequence is 13 residues long. Germline trimming cut 2 bases from V and 5 bases from J; bases unmatched to any gene: 6. The V and J genes are TRGV8 and TRGJ1 or TRGJ2. The TCR originated in a human donor. It is not recorded whose cells these are; they may come from a transplant donor. The sample taken for sequencing was gamma-delta T cells. The CDR3 loop is CATWDKRDYKKLF. CDR3 nucleotide sequence: TGTGCCACCTGGGATAAAAGGGATTATAAGAAACTCTTT.